The 15 T cell receptor beta chains listed next were all sequenced from one sample in a study of blood T cell repertoires in COVID-19. Here immunoSEQ multiplex PCR was the method, and the copy in TCRdb shows in-frame clones only, minus some. The sample carries about 270,000 clones, roughly 90% recorded once. The sample consisted of PBMCs or T cells enriched from blood (not recorded which). Receptors originate from a woman aged 50 to 60 who had recovered from COVID-19.

This rearrangement joins TRBV4-3 to TRBJ2-7; 9 nucleotides line up with TRBD2. The CDR3 covers 16 residues. Germline assignment: CDR1 LGHNA and CDR2 YSLEER. V lost 0 bases, J lost 4 bases, and 7 bases stayed unmatched. In DNA, the CDR3 is TGCGCCAGCAGCCAAGAGGCGGGAGGGCCAACATACGAGCAGTACTTC. Translating it yields CASSQEAGGPTYEQYF.

V and J are TRBV7-9 and TRBJ2-5, with a tentative D call TRBD1 (6 bases). Trimming took off 2 bases at V and 3 bases at J, with 10 bases between the two ends. Germline assignment: CDR1 SEHNR and CDR2 FQNEAQ (reference sequence). The CDR3 runs 14 residues. The CDR3: CASSLRTEEETQYF. The CDR3 DNA is TGTGCCAGCAGCTTAAGGACAGAGGAAGAGACCCAGTACTTC. The full variable domain, in which reference TRBV7-9 and TRBJ2-5 provide the parts outside the CDR3, is DTGVSQNPRHKITKRGQNVTFRCDPISEHNRLYWYRQTLGQGPEFLTYFQNEAQLEKSRLLSDRFSAERPKGSFSTLEIQRTEQGDSAMYLCASSLRTEEETQYFGPGTRLLVL.

In regard to this clone: Germline and junction disagree at one end, which may indicate a read error. The rearrangement joins TRBV28 to TRBJ1-2, with D unclear. There are 14 residues in the CDR3. Germline V gene data show CDR1 as MDHEN and CDR2 as SYDVKM. The CDR3 protein is CASTLVGVNYGYTF. The CDR3, as DNA: TGTGCCAGCACTTTAGTCGGGGTTAACTATGGCTACACCTTC.

The chain combines TRBV3-1 (or the pseudogene TRBV3-2) with TRBJ1-5; D is possibly TRBD1 (6 bases). Germline-derived CDR1 and CDR2 are LGHDT and YNNKEL (reference sequence). The CDR3 consists of 12 residues. The germline V and J ends were trimmed by 8 bases and 4 bases, with 9 bases remaining between them. The CDR3: CASGDRNQPQHF. CDR3 nucleotide sequence: TGTGCCAGCGGTGACAGGAATCAGCCCCAGCATTTT.

The chain uses TRBV5-6 and TRBJ1-5, with D tentatively TRBD1 (6 bases). The V and J ends lost 4 bases and 3 bases respectively, with 11 bases between them. The CDR3 extends over 14 amino acids. Germline CDR1 reads SGHDT; CDR2 reads YYEEEE. The CDR3 sequence: CASSKQGNNQPQHF. The CDR3 nucleotides read TGTGCCAGCAGCAAACAGGGTAACAATCAGCCCCAGCATTTT.

The chain has TRBV6-5 and TRBJ1-2, with D possibly TRBD1 on 5 matching bases. The V end was cut by 6 bases, the J end by 3 bases, with 11 bases between. The germline gives CDR1 MNHEY, CDR2 SVGAGI. The CDR3 runs 13 residues. CDR3 nucleotides: TGTGCCAGCAGATTGACAGCCTACTATGGCTACACCTTC. Protein sequence: CASRLTAYYGYTF.

J is TRBJ1-1 and V is TRBV5-4, with D possibly TRBD1 on 5 matching bases. Trimming left V 4 bases short and J 0 bases short, with 13 bases between. Germline V CDR1 and CDR2: SGHNT, YYREEE (reference sequence). This CDR3 comprises 15 residues. As DNA, the CDR3 is TGTGCCAGCAGCGGAACACGGGGGATGAACACTGAAGCTTTCTTT. Its translation is CASSGTRGMNTEAFF.

V and J are TRBV28 and TRBJ2-7, with TRBD1 matching 9 bases. Germline CDR1 MDHEN, CDR2 SYDVKM. Trimming cost V 6 bases and J 5 bases; bases outside gene matches: 5. The CDR3 is 13 residues long. The CDR3 sequence is CASRLTGGDEQYF. The CDR3, as DNA: TGTGCCAGCAGGCTGACAGGGGGGGACGAGCAGTACTTC.

The J gene is TRBJ1-4, the V gene TRBV25-1; perhaps TRBD1 as D (5 bases). Trimming removed 5 bases from V and 5 bases from J, with 15 bases in between. This CDR3 has 15 residues. Germline lookup yields CDR1 MGHDK and CDR2 SYGVNS. As DNA, the CDR3 is TGTGCCAGCAGTTTCTTAGGACAAGTGAATGAAAAACTGTTTTTT. It is translated as CASSFLGQVNEKLFF.

The V call is TRBV5-1, the J call TRBJ2-5, with D hard to call. Germline values: CDR1 SGHRS, CDR2 YFSETQ. Trimming stripped 0 bases from V and 2 bases from J, with 11 bases between. This CDR3 is 15 amino acids long. The DNA of the CDR3 is TGCGCCAGCAGCTTGGCTGGCGACTTTCAAGAGACCCAGTACTTC. Amino acids: CASSLAGDFQETQYF. Complete variable domain (other parts from reference TRBV5-1 and TRBJ2-5): KAGVTQTPRYLIKTRGQQVTLSCSPISGHRSVSWYQQTPGQGLQFLFEYFSETQRNKGNFPGRFSGRQFSNSRSEMNVSTLELGDSALYLCASSLAGDFQETQYFGPGTRLLVL.

The rearrangement links TRBV6-2 or TRBV6-3 to TRBJ2-1; possibly TRBD2 for D (5 bases). The V and J ends lost 2 bases and 1 base respectively, with 9 bases between them. The CDR3 is 15 residues long. CDR1 is MNHEY and CDR2 is SVGEGT in the germline V gene. The DNA for the CDR3 is TGTGCCAGCAGTTACGTGGCGGGTTCCTACAATGAGCAGTTCTTC. It is translated as CASSYVAGSYNEQFF.

The rearrangement joins TRBV19 to TRBJ1-5, with TRBD1 matching 11 bases. V was clipped by 5 bases and J by 6 bases; unmatched bases: 9. The germline gives CDR1 LNHDA, CDR2 SQIVND (reference sequence). The CDR3 runs to 16 residues. CDR3 protein: CASSSWTGGLGQPQHF. CDR3 nucleotides: TGTGCCAGTAGTTCCTGGACAGGGGGCTTAGGTCAGCCCCAGCATTTT.

The chain joins TRBV11-1 to TRBJ2-7, with 9 bases fitting TRBD1. Germline loops: CDR1 SGHAT, CDR2 FQDESV (reference sequence). This CDR3 comprises 15 residues. J was trimmed by 7 bases and V by 2 bases; bases with no gene match: 9. The CDR3: CASSLLDRGKAEQYF. As DNA, the CDR3 is TGTGCCAGCAGCTTACTCGACAGGGGGAAAGCAGAGCAGTACTTC.

The genes are TRBV6-2 or TRBV6-3 and TRBJ2-4; 10 nucleotides line up with TRBD2. CDR3 length: 16 amino acids. With 4 bases clipped from V and 1 base from J, the junction kept 4 bases outside the gene matches. Germline CDR1 is MNHEY and CDR2 is SVGEGT. DNA of the CDR3: TGTGCCAGCAGTTCCGTAGCGGGAGGCGCCAAAAACATTCAGTACTTC. Its protein is CASSSVAGGAKNIQYF.

The rearrangement joins TRBV5-5 to TRBJ2-1, with 8 bases fitting TRBD2. The germline V gene encodes CDR1 SGHKS and CDR2 YYEKEE (reference sequence). V lost 4 bases, J lost 7 bases, and 10 bases stayed unmatched. This CDR3 comprises 15 residues. The DNA for the CDR3 is TGTGCCAGCAGCACCCGTTCGGGAGGGGAGAATGAGCAGTTCTTC. Residues: CASSTRSGGENEQFF.